Following are 5 T cell receptor beta chains from one sample sequenced in a study of T cell clonality in common variable immunodeficiency. Libraries were prepared by immunoSEQ multiplex PCR; TCRdb keeps only in-frame clonotypes and omits some of them. The sample has tens of thousands of clones, none seen only once. Sequencing used peripheral blood mononuclear cells. The receptors here all came from a person between 18 and 75 years old in good health.

This clone showed up many times. The read ends 3 residues early relative to the CDR3; the germline J gene fills the gap. This chain joins TRBV19 and TRBJ1-2; 7 bases fit TRBD1. Germline V gene lookup returns CDR1 LNHDA and CDR2 SQIVND (reference sequence). The J segment lost 6 bases and the V segment lost 3 bases, leaving 7 bases of the junction unmatched. The CDR3 totals 14 residues. Incomplete CDR3 DNA: TGTGCCAGTAGTATCCCCGGGACAGAAGATGGC. The encoded protein is CASSIPGTEDG. The whole CDR3 protein reads CASSIPGTEDGYTF.

This clone was detected only a few times. Sequencing ends 3 residues short of the CDR3 end; the germline J gene provides the rest. The V call is TRBV19, the J call TRBJ2-2, with D perhaps TRBD1 (6 bases). This CDR3 has 14 residues. CDR1 is LNHDA, CDR2 SQIVND, per germline (reference sequence). The sequenced part of the CDR3 DNA is TGTGCCAGTAGTATACAGACAGGTGGTTCACCG. This codes for CASSIQTGGSP. The entire CDR3 reads CASSIQTGGSPLFF.

The table lists this clone with many counts. The CDR3 is cut off 3 residues early in the read; its end comes from the germline J gene. V usage is TRBV19 and J usage is TRBJ2-7; 7 nucleotides agree with TRBD1. This CDR3 comprises 14 residues. Trimming cost V 3 bases and J 0 bases; bases outside gene matches: 2. Germline CDR1 is LNHDA and CDR2 is SQIVND (reference sequence). The CDR3 bases that were read are TGTGCCAGTAGTATCCAGGGGGACTCCTACGAG. It codes for CASSIQGDSYE. The whole CDR3 sequence reads CASSIQGDSYEQYF.

This clone has ten or more counts. The sequenced fragment ends 3 residues before the CDR3 boundary, so the rest is inferred from the germline J gene. This chain uses TRBV27 with TRBJ2-7; no definite D call. The CDR3 is 13 amino acids. Trimming shortened V by 2 bases and J by 1 base, and 6 bases separated the two germline ends. Looked up from germline, CDR1 is MNHEY and CDR2 is SMNVEV (reference sequence). This CDR3 is CASSLGRSYEQYF. The covered CDR3 bases are TGTGCCAGCAGTTTAGGCCGATCCTACGAG.

This clone was counted a few times. CDR3 DNA, as far as it was read: TGTGCCAGCAGCTTAGCGACAGGGATGGGAGAGACG. It is translated as CASSLATGMGET. From start to end, the CDR3 is CASSLATGMGETQYF. The chain joins TRBV7-7 to TRBJ2-3; 7 nucleotides match TRBD1. The read comes to an end 3 residues before the CDR3 does, leaving the germline J gene to fill in the end. Germline V gene lookup returns CDR1 SSHAT and CDR2 FNYEAQ (reference sequence). This CDR3 is built from 15 residues.